These T cell receptor beta chains were read from a single sample in a study of blood T cell repertoires in COVID-19. Profiled with immunoSEQ multiplex PCR; TCRdb holds only in-frame clones, not every one. The profile covers about 280,000 clones, with around 91% appearing a single time and less than 2% taken by the ten largest. The sequencing sample was made of PBMCs or T cells enriched from blood (not recorded which). These receptors were obtained from a young woman with acute COVID-19. CDR3s leave out the opening cysteine and the closing phenylalanine or tryptophan.

cdr3_aa v_call cdr3_length j_call
ASSLGTAGSYEQY TRBV7-9 13 TRBJ2-7
ASASRLGRGNEQF TRBV19 13 TRBJ2-1
ASSQGLAGARRNEQF TRBV14 15 TRBJ2-1
ASSPSMAEANYGYT TRBV18 14 TRBJ1-2
ASSQEGSGGETQY TRBV3-1/TRBV3-2 13 TRBJ2-5
ASSLENSRETQY TRBV27 12 TRBJ2-5
ASRGGSDTGELF TRBV2 12 TRBJ2-2
ASSLTGGEQY TRBV5-1 10 TRBJ2-7
ASNGGETYEQY TRBV19 11 TRBJ2-7
ASSGTGGAGEETQY TRBV7-9 14 TRBJ2-5
ASSLGVAANNEQF TRBV7-9 13 TRBJ2-1
ASSVGTGFRQSTDTQY TRBV11-2 16 TRBJ2-3
ASSLGLEFYNEQF TRBV5-1 13 TRBJ2-1
ASGILGARQPQH TRBV2 12 TRBJ1-5
ASSLSWDKSSYNSPLH TRBV27 16 TRBJ1-6
ATSRDLLRVSNQPQH TRBV15 15 TRBJ1-5
ASSYSDSGRSEQY TRBV6-5 13 TRBJ2-7
ASSRGTATNEKLF TRBV5-1 13 TRBJ1-4
ASSLAGGRHNEQF TRBV5-4 13 TRBJ2-1
ASSNRGNYGYT TRBV12-3/TRBV12-4 11 TRBJ1-2
ASSEDSGTYEQY TRBV2 12 TRBJ2-7
ASSGASGHSYNEQF TRBV28 14 TRBJ2-1
SPRTSGSNEQF TRBV29-1 11 TRBJ2-1
ASGRPNTGELF TRBV28 11 TRBJ2-2
ASSYQGQAIYEQY TRBV6-6 13 TRBJ2-7
ASRSTGGDGYT TRBV27 11 TRBJ1-2
ASSLGAGSYEQY TRBV7-9 12 TRBJ2-7
ASSMGFRTGGNEQF TRBV19 14 TRBJ2-1
SAGQIYEQY TRBV29-1 9 TRBJ2-7
AISDPGTEETQY TRBV10-3 12 TRBJ2-5
ASSPAASGNYEQY TRBV28 13 TRBJ2-7
ASSRGLARETQY TRBV5-6 12 TRBJ2-5